These T cell receptor beta chains were read from a single sample in a study of blood T cell repertoires in COVID-19. The protocol was immunoSEQ multiplex PCR, while the TCRdb copy is restricted to in-frame clones and leaves out a portion. The sample yields fewer than 80,000 clones, 84% seen once. The sequenced material came from peripheral blood. These receptors all stem from a man in his fifties with COVID-19, enrolled during active disease. Each CDR3 is given with its conserved first and last residue. Fields, in order: clone size, J gene, V gene, D gene, CDR3 DNA, CDR3 protein. The D gene is left open where the match is weak. Expanded clones are given a class, and other clones once, few, many or no size at all.

NA | TRBJ2-2 | TRBV7-8 | TRBD2 | TGTGCCAGCAGCTTGATAGCGGGGGGGAACACCGGGGAGCTGTTTTTT | CASSLIAGGNTGELFF
NA | TRBJ2-7 | TRBV6-5 | NA | TGTGCCAGCAGTTACGGAGCATCAGAGGGGCAGTACTTC | CASSYGASEGQYF
NA | TRBJ2-3 | TRBV9 | TRBD2 | TGTGCCAGCAGCGCGCGGGGGGACTTGGATACGCAGTATTTT | CASSARGDLDTQYF
NA | TRBJ1-4 | TRBV2 | NA | TGTGCCAGCAGTGATGTCGGGGTAACGAATGAAAAACTGTTTTTT | CASSDVGVTNEKLFF
NA | TRBJ2-2 | TRBV9 | NA | TGTGCCAGCAGCTACAGGATCCAAGGGGAGCTGTTTTTT | CASSYRIQGELFF
NA | TRBJ2-5 | TRBV7-9 | NA | TGTGCCAGCGGGGGGGCCGAAGAGACCCAGTACTTC | CASGGAEETQYF
NA | TRBJ1-1 | TRBV6-5 | NA | TGTGCCAGCAGTTACGAGTCAACGAACACTGAAGCTTTCTTT | CASSYESTNTEAFF
NA | TRBJ1-4 | TRBV5-6 | TRBD1 | TGTGCCAGCAGCTTGGCGAACAGGGGGCAAGGTGAAAAACTGTTTTTT | CASSLANRGQGEKLFF
once | TRBJ1-4 | TRBV7-2 | NA | TGTGCCAGCAGCTTAGTTCGGGGAGAAACAGGGATAAAACTGTTTTTT | CASSLVRGETGIKLFF
NA | TRBJ2-5 | TRBV7-9 | TRBD1 | TGTGCCAGCAGCACCGGGACAGGGGGGGAGACCCAGTACTTC | CASSTGTGGETQYF
NA | TRBJ2-1 | TRBV9 | TRBD2 | TGTGCCAGCAGCGAAGGTAGCGGGGGGTCCTACAATGAGCAGTTCTTC | CASSEGSGGSYNEQFF
few | TRBJ2-7 | TRBV19 | TRBD1 | TGTGCCAGTAGTATAGGGACAGGGTCCGAGCAGTACTTC | CASSIGTGSEQYF
NA | TRBJ2-7 | TRBV7-2 | TRBD2 | TGTGCCAGCAGCCCGGCCGGGGGAGCGGGATACGAGCAGTACTTC | CASSPAGGAGYEQYF
NA | TRBJ2-2 | TRBV10-1 | NA | TGCGCCAGCAGTGGCACGGTCGGGGAGCTGTTTTTT | CASSGTVGELFF
NA | TRBJ1-6 | TRBV4-2 | NA | TGTGCCAGCAGCCAAGAGGCCAGCGATAATTCACCCCTCCACTTT | CASSQEASDNSPLHF
NA | TRBJ2-7 | TRBV10-3 | NA | TGTGCCATCAGTGAGTCAGTGGGGGGGCCTTTCGAGCAGTACTTC | CAISESVGGPFEQYF
NA | TRBJ2-7 | TRBV9 | NA | TGTGCCACCCAGGGGGGACAGTCCTACGAGCAGTACTTC | CATQGGQSYEQYF
NA | TRBJ2-1 | TRBV6-2/TRBV6-3 | NA | TGTGCCAGCAGTTACGTGACGGAGGCTAAGGTAGAGCAGTTCTTC | CASSYVTEAKVEQFF
once | TRBJ2-2 | TRBV5-4 | TRBD2 | TGTGCCAGCAGACGCGGACTAGCGGGGGGCAACACCGGGGAGCTGTTTTTT | CASRRGLAGGNTGELFF
NA | TRBJ2-3 | TRBV4-3 | TRBD2 | TGCGCCAGCAGCCAAGGGTCTAGCGGGGGGGCGTATACGCAGTATTTT | CASSQGSSGGAYTQYF
NA | TRBJ2-5 | TRBV11-2 | TRBD2 | TGTGCCAGCAGCCCGGGACTAGCCCAAGAGACCCAGTACTTC | CASSPGLAQETQYF
once | TRBJ1-1 | TRBV27 | TRBD1 | TGTGCCAGCAGTTTATCAGACAGGGCCACTGAAGCTTTCTTT | CASSLSDRATEAFF
once | TRBJ1-1 | TRBV6-1 | TRBD1 | TGTGCCAGCAGTGAAGGGACAGGGGGCGGTGAAGCTTTCTTT | CASSEGTGGGEAFF
NA | TRBJ2-7 | TRBV6-5 | NA | TGTGCCAGCAGTTTCAGGAGGGCCTACGAGCAGTACTTC | CASSFRRAYEQYF
once | TRBJ2-5 | TRBV6-5 | NA | TGTGCCAGCAGCTCCGGACAGCAGCAAGAGACCCAGTACTTC | CASSSGQQQETQYF
NA | TRBJ1-2 | TRBV3-1/TRBV3-2 | NA | TGTGCCAGCAGCCAAGATGGAGGCAACTATGGCTACACCTTC | CASSQDGGNYGYTF
NA | TRBJ1-1 | TRBV4-3 | TRBD1 | TGCGCCAGCAGCCGGAACAGGGGAGGCAATGAAGCTTTCTTT | CASSRNRGGNEAFF
NA | TRBJ1-1 | TRBV29-1 | TRBD1 | TGCAGCGTTACCTCGACTGACAGGGTTGAAGCTTTCTTT | CSVTSTDRVEAFF
once | TRBJ2-3 | TRBV19 | TRBD2 | TGTGCCAGTAGGCCCGGGGGGTTTGGCACAGATACGCAGTATTTT | CASRPGGFGTDTQYF
NA | TRBJ2-5 | TRBV6-5 | TRBD2 | TGTGCCAGCATAAGACTAGCGGGGGGTACCGGGGCCCAGTACTTC | CASIRLAGGTGAQYF
NA | TRBJ1-3 | TRBV9 | TRBD1 | TGTGCCAGCAGCGCGGACAGGGGAGGGAACACCATATATTTT | CASSADRGGNTIYF
NA | TRBJ1-2 | TRBV6-5 | NA | TGTGCCAGCAGTTACTCGAGCAGGGTCAACTATGGCTACACCTTC | CASSYSSRVNYGYTF
NA | TRBJ2-6 | TRBV11-2 | NA | TGTGCCAGCAGCTTAGAGATCAGCTCTGGGGCCAACGTCCTGACTTTC | CASSLEISSGANVLTF
NA | TRBJ2-3 | TRBV4-1 | TRBD1 | TGCGCCAGCAGCCGGACAGGGGTTAGCACAGATACGCAGTATTTT | CASSRTGVSTDTQYF
once | TRBJ2-3 | TRBV11-2 | NA | TGTGCCAGCAGCTTAGGCGTGGGGACTAGCACAGATACGCAGTATTTT | CASSLGVGTSTDTQYF
NA | TRBJ2-3 | TRBV3-1/TRBV3-2 | NA | TGTGCCAGCAGCCAAGATCAGGGGGGATTCACAGATACGCAGTATTTT | CASSQDQGGFTDTQYF
few | TRBJ2-2 | TRBV6-5 | TRBD1 | TGTGCCAGCAGTCCATCGGACAGGGGCACCGGGGAGCTGTTTTTT | CASSPSDRGTGELFF
NA | TRBJ2-7 | TRBV10-3 | TRBD1 | TGTGCCATCAGTGATTACCAGGGGGCCTACGAGCAGTACTTC | CAISDYQGAYEQYF
NA | TRBJ2-3 | TRBV10-3 | TRBD2 | TGTGCCATCAGTAGCGGGGGGGACACAGATACGCAGTATTTT | CAISSGGDTDTQYF
NA | TRBJ1-2 | TRBV19 | TRBD1 | TGTGCCAGTAGTTTTCTACCGGGACAGGGAAGAAACGAGCGCTACACCTTC | CASSFLPGQGRNERYTF
NA | TRBJ2-7 | TRBV6-5 | NA | TGTGCCAGCAGTAAAAAAGGGGCCGAATACTACGAGCAGTACTTC | CASSKKGAEYYEQYF
NA | TRBJ1-5 | TRBV7-9 | NA | TGTGCCAGCAGCTTAAAACGGTCTCAGCCCCAGCATTTT | CASSLKRSQPQHF
NA | TRBJ2-5 | TRBV5-4 | TRBD1 | TGTGCCAGCAGCGCAGGGACAGGGGGAGGAGTTGGACAGACCCAGTACTTC | CASSAGTGGGVGQTQYF
few | TRBJ1-6 | TRBV4-2 | NA | TGTGCCAGCAGCCAGCAGGGTTCACCCCTCCACTTT | CASSQQGSPLHF
NA | TRBJ2-7 | TRBV5-4 | NA | TGTGCCAGCAGCTTGGCGACAGCCTCCTACGAGCAGTACTTC | CASSLATASYEQYF
NA | TRBJ1-6 | TRBV5-6 | TRBD1 | TGTGCCAGCAGCCTCGGGGACAGGAGCAATTCACCCCTCCACTTT | CASSLGDRSNSPLHF
NA | TRBJ2-5 | TRBV10-1 | TRBD2 | TGCGCCAGCACCAGACTAGCGGGAGCCTCAGAGACCCAGTACTTC | CASTRLAGASETQYF
NA | TRBJ2-7 | TRBV6-2/TRBV6-3 | NA | TGTGCCAGCAGTTACGATACAGCTTCTACCTACGAGCAGTACTTC | CASSYDTASTYEQYF
NA | TRBJ1-6 | TRBV19 | TRBD1 | TGTGCCAGTATGGAACAGGGGGAGGCGTCACCCCTCCACTTT | CASMEQGEASPLHF
NA | TRBJ2-3 | TRBV7-3 | NA | TGTGCCAGCAGCTTAACGAGGGCAGGTTCCTTCACAGATACGCAGTATTTT | CASSLTRAGSFTDTQYF
NA | TRBJ2-2 | TRBV10-1 | TRBD2 | TGCGCCAGCAGGAGCGGGGGAAACACCGGGGAGCTGTTTTTT | CASRSGGNTGELFF
once | TRBJ2-5 | TRBV4-1 | NA | TGCGCCAGCAGCCTAGCAGGGTGGGAGACCCAGTACTTC | CASSLAGWETQYF
many | TRBJ2-7 | TRBV5-1 | NA | TGCGCCAGCAGGGGGGGTCCTTACGAGCAGTACTTC | CASRGGPYEQYF